This TCR beta chain was captured by sequencing in a study of control samples from healthy donors and cancer patients. Measured with immunoSEQ multiplex PCR; TCRdb has only the in-frame clones, and not every one. The table shows approximately 120,000 clones, with about 89% occurring only once. V was pared by 4 bases and J by 5 bases, with 6 bases of the junction left unmatched. Germline V gene lookup returns CDR1 SGDLS and CDR2 YYNGEE. The CDR3 runs to 15 residues. This chain uses TRBV9 with TRBJ2-1; 10 bases agree with TRBD1. The specimen was blood. The clonotype comes from a woman aged 45-60 years in good health. The CDR3 protein is CASSPLGTGDNEQFF. The CDR3 region has the DNA TGTGCCAGCAGCCCACTCGGGACAGGGGACAATGAGCAGTTCTTC.